Sequencing of this TCR beta chain was carried out in a study of CD8 T cells in ankylosing spondylitis (dated by TCRdb to 2017 to 2019). General notes on the study: To find TCR variants linked to disease, the study profiled T cell receptor beta repertoires in ankylosing spondylitis patients and healthy donors. The whole study cohort included under 140 healthy donors and under 30 ankylosing spondylitis patients. Peripheral blood was sampled, and synovial fluid was also collected from ankylosing spondylitis patients. Here is what the overall study found, with its caveats: A TCR beta motif made up of under ten highly homologous amino acid variants appeared to be characteristic of blood from ankylosing spondylitis patients. Significant enrichment of the disease-linked clones was reported in matched synovial fluid samples from ankylosing spondylitis patients. The disease-linked clones showed a CD8+ phenotype and occurred at relatively low frequencies in peripheral blood. Some motif variants were previously reported in synovial fluid and blood of reactive arthritis patients, suggesting common disease-initiation mechanisms.

TCRdb records Illumina HiSeq 2500 as the sequencer. TCR beta libraries were prepared by quantitative 5'-RACE with molecular barcodes. The study's own analysis went as follows. A new computational method, built on a probabilistic model of VDJ rearrangement, was used to identify disease-linked TCR variants. TCRdb passed the public sequencing reads through fastp at Q25 and MiXCR, retaining productive beta sequences. Merged by CDR3 protein, the rows form single entries marked with the most common genes and DNA. It is TCRdb's table, rather than the study itself, that gives the V and J calls and clone size. Across this sample there are around 250,000 distinct CDR3 sequences, with about 20% seen only once. The ten largest make up 25% to 40% of the sample. The germline V gene provides CDR1 MDHEN and CDR2 SYDVKM. V sheds 7 bases and J sheds 3 bases, leaving 25 bases between their ends. From its cysteine to its phenylalanine, the CDR3 spans 17 amino acids. Only the CDR3 DNA stays, 51 bases, in frame from base 1.

Note on this clonotype: There is no known antigen for this receptor. No much larger clone exists at a distance of one base, and base qualities are not known.

Rearrangement joined TRBV28 to TRBJ2-7; TRBD1 might be the D gene, on 7 matching bases. The sequence was obtained from a male donor with ankylosing spondylitis or in good health (not recorded which). The sequenced sample consisted of blood, either unsorted or a sorted T cell fraction (not recorded which). The nucleotide sequence is given as TGTGCCAGCACCGGGGGCGACAGGGCTAGCCCTAACTACGAGCAGTACTTC. Its translation is CASTGGDRASPNYEQYF.